The T cell receptor beta chain under discussion was sequenced for a study of blood T cell repertoires in COVID-19. For the study at large: Both acute and convalescent COVID-19 samples were obtained from the United States, Italy and Spain. PBMCs, B-cell-depleted T cells, or T cells were the source of the cDNA or gDNA that made up the material.

J gave up 9 bases and V 0 bases, and 11 bases lay outside the gene matches. This CDR3 spans 16 amino acids. Germline V gene lookup returns CDR1 SGHDN and CDR2 FVKESK. This clone is a singleton in its sample. Clinical history as reported by participants underpinned cohort assignment. In the original analysis: Estimated nucleated cell counts came from reference gene primer amplification. Sequencing was performed with immunoSEQ multiplex PCR; in TCRdb, only in-frame clones are kept and a portion is missing. From that table come the V and J calls and clone size; the DNA was used to work out D and trimming. The sample yields around 330,000 clones, approximately 88% seen once.

Sequenced sample: PBMCs or T cells enriched from blood (not recorded which). The chain joins TRBV14 to TRBJ2-5; 9 bases map to TRBD1. This sequence originates from a man aged 60 to 75 who had recovered from COVID-19. CDR3 nucleotides: TGTGCCAGCAGCCAAGATTTGGGACAGGGCCCAGATGCCCAGTACTTC. This encodes CASSQDLGQGPDAQYF.